This TCR beta chain was retrieved from a study of beta chain features in type 1 diabetes. The J segment lost 6 bases and the V segment lost 0 bases, leaving 1 base of the junction unmatched. Per the germline V gene, CDR1 is SGHDT and CDR2 is YYEEEE. The CDR3 sequence is 15 residues long. Expressed TCRB transcripts were sequenced because the entire RNA isolate underwent reverse transcription. The data were produced by immunoSEQ multiplex PCR, yet TCRdb's version contains in-frame clones alone and is incomplete. The repertoire holds about 160,000 clones, with about 9.1% as singletons. Sequencing was carried out using central memory CD4+ T cells from blood. This receptor was taken from a woman aged 18-29 years in good health. The V and J genes are TRBV5-6 and TRBJ2-3; 13 nucleotides match TRBD2. The CDR3 sequence is CASSLVTSGRDTQYF. CDR3 nucleotide sequence: TGTGCCAGCAGCTTGGTGACTAGCGGGAGGGATACGCAGTATTTT.